This entry lists 5 T cell receptor beta chains sequenced from one sample in a study of response to subunit inactivated influenza vaccine. TCRdb used MiXCR to reprocess the RT-PCR reads, holding one entry per CDR3 protein. The sample lists roughly 620,000 distinct CDR3 sequences, 10% to 12% occurring once. This same sample was also part of a study on T cells expressing NK-cell markers. That paper adds: Synthesis of TCR beta cDNA relied on 5'RACE template switching carrying UMIs.

The material was PBMCs from blood, obtained on the day of vaccination. These receptors originate from a middle-aged man who received an inactivated influenza vaccine.

This chain links TRBV5-1 with TRBJ2-6, with D possibly being TRBD1 (6 bases). The CDR3 spans 17 residues. Germline V CDR1 and CDR2: SGHRS, YFSETQ. Trimming removed 7 bases from V and 0 bases from J, with 17 bases in between. The CDR3 reads CASRPGTSLSGANVLTF. The DNA for the CDR3 is TGCGCCAGCCGTCCCGGGACAAGTCTCTCTGGGGCCAACGTCCTGACTTTC.

This clonotype was counted at least ten times. V and J are TRBV20-1 and TRBJ2-5; TRBD1 aligns across 8 bases. The CDR3 consists of 12 residues. Germline assignment: CDR1 DFQATT and CDR2 SNEGSKA (reference sequence). V shed 6 bases and J 5 bases; nucleotides not matched to a gene: 5. CDR3 in amino acids: CSAADRGETQYF. The CDR3 nucleotides are TGCAGTGCGGCCGACAGGGGCGAGACCCAGTACTTC.

This clonotype has just a few counts. The chain links TRBV5-1 to TRBJ2-1; D not resolved. Germline V lookup: CDR1 SGHRS, CDR2 YFSETQ. V was cut by 4 bases and J by 9 bases, with 14 bases left in between. The CDR3 covers 13 residues. The CDR3, as DNA: TGCGCCAGCAGCCTAGAAAACTCTGGTGAGCAGTTCTTC. Protein sequence: CASSLENSGEQFF.

Here the CDR3 DNA reads TGTGCCAGCAGCTTGTATCAGGGAGGGGATGGCTACACCTTC. It codes for CASSLYQGGDGYTF. The gene calls are TRBV5-6 and TRBJ1-2, with a possible D match to TRBD1 (5 bases). The CDR3 loop spans 14 amino acids. Between the trimmed V and J ends, which lost 1 base and 6 bases, there was a span of 13 bases. The germline gives CDR1 SGHDT, CDR2 YYEEEE. The full variable domain, its missing parts supplied by reference TRBV5-6 and TRBJ1-2, is DAGVTQSPTHLIKTRGQQVTLRCSPKSGHDTVSWYQQALGQGPQFIFQYYEEEERQRGNFPDRFSGHQFPNYSSELNVNALLLGDSALYLCASSLYQGGDGYTFGSGTRLTVV.

V gene TRBV7-2 combines with J gene TRBJ2-7, with 9 bases that match TRBD1. The CDR3 has 16 amino acids. In germline, CDR1 is SGHTA, CDR2 FQGNSA. With 2 bases clipped from V and 6 bases from J, the junction kept 11 bases outside the gene matches. Written as DNA, the CDR3 is TGTGCCAGCAGCTTAACGATAAGGACAGGGGAAACCGAGCAGTACTTC. Translated, it gives CASSLTIRTGETEQYF.